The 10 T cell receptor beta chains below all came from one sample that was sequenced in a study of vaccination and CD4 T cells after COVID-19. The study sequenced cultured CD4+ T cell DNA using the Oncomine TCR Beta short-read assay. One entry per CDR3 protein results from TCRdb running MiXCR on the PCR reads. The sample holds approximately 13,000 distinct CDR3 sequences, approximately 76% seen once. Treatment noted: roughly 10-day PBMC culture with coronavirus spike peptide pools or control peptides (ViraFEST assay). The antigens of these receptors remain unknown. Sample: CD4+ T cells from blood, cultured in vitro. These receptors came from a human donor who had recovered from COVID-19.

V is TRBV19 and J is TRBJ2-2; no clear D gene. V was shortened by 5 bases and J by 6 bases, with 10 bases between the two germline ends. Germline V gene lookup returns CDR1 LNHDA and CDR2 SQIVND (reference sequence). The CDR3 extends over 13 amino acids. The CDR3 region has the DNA TGTGCCAGTAGTGTTACGGTTGCCGGGGAGCTGTTTTTT. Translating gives CASSVTVAGELFF.

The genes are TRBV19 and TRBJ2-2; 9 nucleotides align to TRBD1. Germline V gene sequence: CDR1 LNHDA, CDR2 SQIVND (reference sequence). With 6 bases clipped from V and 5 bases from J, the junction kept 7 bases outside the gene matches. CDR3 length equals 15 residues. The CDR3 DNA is TGTGCCAGTAGGATAAGGACAGGGGCTACCGGGGAGCTGTTTTTT. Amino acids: CASRIRTGATGELFF.

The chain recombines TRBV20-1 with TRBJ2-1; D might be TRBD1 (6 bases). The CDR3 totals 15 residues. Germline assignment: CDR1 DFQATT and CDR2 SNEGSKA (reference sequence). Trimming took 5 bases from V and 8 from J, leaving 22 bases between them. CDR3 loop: CSAPTGTGIRDEQFF. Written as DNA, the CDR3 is TGCAGTGCTCCTACCGGCACAGGGATTAGGGATGAGCAGTTCTTC.

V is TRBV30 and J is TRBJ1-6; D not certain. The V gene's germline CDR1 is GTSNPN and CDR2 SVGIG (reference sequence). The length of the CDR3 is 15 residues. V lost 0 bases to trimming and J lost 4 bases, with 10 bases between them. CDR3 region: CAWSVLTGYNSPLHF. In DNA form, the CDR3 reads TGTGCCTGGAGTGTATTAACGGGGTATAATTCACCCCTCCACTTT.

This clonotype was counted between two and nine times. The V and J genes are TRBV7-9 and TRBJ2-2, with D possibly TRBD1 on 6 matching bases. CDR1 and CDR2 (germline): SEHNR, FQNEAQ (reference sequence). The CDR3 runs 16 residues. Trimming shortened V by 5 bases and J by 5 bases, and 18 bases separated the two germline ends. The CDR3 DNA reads TGTGCCAGCAGCCACACAGGGCCGTTGGGGACCGGGGAGCTGTTTTTT. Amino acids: CASSHTGPLGTGELFF.

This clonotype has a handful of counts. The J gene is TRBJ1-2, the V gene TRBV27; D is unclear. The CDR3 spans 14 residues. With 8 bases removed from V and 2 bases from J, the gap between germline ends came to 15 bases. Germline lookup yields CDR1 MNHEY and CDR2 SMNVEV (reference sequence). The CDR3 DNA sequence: TGTGCCAGCCGTCGGGCTTCTTTAAACTATGGCTACACCTTC. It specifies CASRRASLNYGYTF.

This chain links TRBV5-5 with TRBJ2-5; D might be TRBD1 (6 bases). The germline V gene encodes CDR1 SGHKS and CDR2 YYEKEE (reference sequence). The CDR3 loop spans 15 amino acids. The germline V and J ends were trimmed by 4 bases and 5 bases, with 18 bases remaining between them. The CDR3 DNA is TGTGCCAGCAGCCTGCCACCACAGGGTCGGGAGACCCAGTACTTC. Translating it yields CASSLPPQGRETQYF.

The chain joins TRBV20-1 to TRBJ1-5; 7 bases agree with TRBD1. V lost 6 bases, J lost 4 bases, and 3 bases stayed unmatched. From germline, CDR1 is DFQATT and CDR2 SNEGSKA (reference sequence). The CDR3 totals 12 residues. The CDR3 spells CSAAQGNQPQHF. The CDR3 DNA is TGCAGTGCGGCACAGGGGAATCAGCCCCAGCATTTT.

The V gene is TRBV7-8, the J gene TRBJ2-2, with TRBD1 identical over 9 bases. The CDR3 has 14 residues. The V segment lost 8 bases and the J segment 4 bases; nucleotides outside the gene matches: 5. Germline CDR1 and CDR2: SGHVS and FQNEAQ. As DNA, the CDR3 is TGTGCCAGCTCACAGGGGGCGAGCACCGGGGAGCTGTTTTTT. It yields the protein CASSQGASTGELFF.

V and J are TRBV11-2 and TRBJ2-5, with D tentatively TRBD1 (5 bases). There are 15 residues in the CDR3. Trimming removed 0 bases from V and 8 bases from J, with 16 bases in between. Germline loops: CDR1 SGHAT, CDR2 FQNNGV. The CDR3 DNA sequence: TGTGCCAGCAGCTTAGATTACCAGGACACGGGCACCCAGTACTTC. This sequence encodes CASSLDYQDTGTQYF.